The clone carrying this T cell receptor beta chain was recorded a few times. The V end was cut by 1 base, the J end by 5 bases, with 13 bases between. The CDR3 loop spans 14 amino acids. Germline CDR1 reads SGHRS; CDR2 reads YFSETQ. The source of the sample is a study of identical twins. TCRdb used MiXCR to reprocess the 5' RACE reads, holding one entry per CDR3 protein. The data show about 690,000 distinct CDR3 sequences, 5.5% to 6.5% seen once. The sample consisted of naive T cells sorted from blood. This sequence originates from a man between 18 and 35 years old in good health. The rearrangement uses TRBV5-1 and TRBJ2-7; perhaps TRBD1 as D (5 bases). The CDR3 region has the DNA TGCGCCAGCAGCTTGCGTCTAGAAGGGGACGAGCAGTACTTC. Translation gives CASSLRLEGDEQYF.